This T cell receptor beta chain came from a study of early T cells in non-severe SARS-CoV-2 infection. At the level of the study: Chains were not paired, and sequencing was done on bulk RNA from unsorted whole blood. Findings and caveats of the study: Anti-spike CD8 responses were favored by VDJdb matching, which missed private and CD4 specificities.

The CDR3 is 13 amino acids. The V gene's germline CDR1 is MDHEN and CDR2 SYDVKM. V shed 10 bases and J 6 bases; nucleotides not matched to a gene: 11. As to this clonotype: Its antigen is undetermined.

Unique molecular identifiers (one per individual cDNA molecule) were attached. TCRdb re-called the 5' RACE reads through MiXCR, storing one row per CDR3 protein. The table shows around 53,000 distinct CDR3 sequences, with roughly 12% occurring only once. Sample: whole blood. The rearrangement uses TRBV28 and TRBJ2-7; the match to TRBD1 covers 8 bases. The receptor's source is an adult who was a healthcare worker with PCR-confirmed SARS-CoV-2 infection or an uninfected control (not recorded which). The CDR3 sequence: CATFQGATPEQYF. CDR3 bases: TGTGCCACCTTCCAGGGGGCCACCCCCGAGCAGTACTTC.